Shown below are 11 T cell receptor beta chains from a single sample sequenced in a study of blood T cell repertoires in COVID-19. The method was immunoSEQ multiplex PCR; TCRdb's version includes in-frame clones alone and lacks a portion of them. This sample has about 160,000 clones, with 80% to 85% found just once. Specimen: PBMCs or T cells enriched from blood (not recorded which). The receptors were sampled from a woman in her 50s who had recovered from COVID-19.

The CDR3, as DNA: TGCGCCAGCAGGCCGGACAGTCTCGGGGAGCTGTTTTTT. Residues: CASRPDSLGELFF. The chain has TRBV5-1 and TRBJ2-2; tentatively, D is TRBD1 (6 bases). The CDR3 runs 13 residues. The germline V and J ends were trimmed by 5 bases and 7 bases, with 12 bases remaining between them. Germline values: CDR1 SGHRS, CDR2 YFSETQ.

V and J are TRBV10-3 and TRBJ2-3; D perhaps matches TRBD2 (5 bases). The CDR3 runs 14 residues. Trimming cost V 3 bases and J 1 base, with 8 bases left between them. The germline gives CDR1 ENHRY, CDR2 SYGVKD. CDR3 bases: TGTGCCATCAGTGAAGTGGAGGGCACAGATACGCAGTATTTT. Its translation is CAISEVEGTDTQYF.

This clone was picked up one time. The gene calls are TRBV11-3 and TRBJ2-5, with D perhaps matching TRBD1 (6 bases). The germline V gene encodes CDR1 SGHNT and CDR2 YENEEA. V lost 2 bases and J lost 3, with 10 bases in between. This CDR3 contains 14 residues. This CDR3 is CASSLRDTEETQYF. CDR3 bases: TGTGCCAGCAGCTTAAGGGACACCGAAGAGACCCAGTACTTC.

This clone was seen a few times. The chain links TRBV9 to TRBJ1-5; perhaps TRBD1 as D (5 bases). V gave up 4 bases and J gave up 5 bases, with 13 bases separating them. The CDR3 extends over 14 amino acids. The germline CDR1 and CDR2 sequences are SGDLS and YYNGEE. CDR3 residues: CASSSDGGDQPQHF. In DNA form, the CDR3 reads TGTGCCAGCAGCTCTGACGGAGGGGATCAGCCCCAGCATTTT.

The gene calls are TRBV21-1 and TRBJ2-7; the table's D call, TRBD1, has no DNA check behind it. TRBV21-1 is listed as a pseudogene. The CDR3 covers 15 residues. Written as DNA, the CDR3 is TGTGCCAGCAATTGGGCATTCGACAGCCCCTACGAGCAGTACTTC. As protein: CASNWAFDSPYEQYF.

The J gene is TRBJ2-7, the V gene TRBV19; 7 nucleotides match TRBD1. After removal of 1 base from V and 3 bases from J, the junction contained 3 bases not matched to a gene. Germline CDR1 LNHDA, CDR2 SQIVND (reference sequence). This CDR3 spans 14 amino acids. The CDR3 region is CASSIAGQSYEQYF. CDR3 sequence (DNA): TGTGCCAGTAGTATAGCGGGACAGAGCTACGAGCAGTACTTC.

The chain links TRBV5-3 to TRBJ2-1; no clear D gene. TRBV5-3 is placed among ORFs of uncertain function. Trimming removed 0 bases from V and 10 bases from J, with 5 bases in between. The CDR3 runs 11 residues. Here the CDR3 reads CARSLVVEQFF. CDR3 bases: TGTGCCAGAAGCTTGGTTGTAGAGCAGTTCTTC.

The chain couples TRBV11-2 to TRBJ2-5; D is undetermined. V lost 8 bases and J lost 2, with 3 bases in between. Germline V gene lookup returns CDR1 SGHAT and CDR2 FQNNGV. The CDR3 contains 10 residues. This CDR3 reads CASSQETQYF. In DNA, the CDR3 is TGTGCCAGCTCACAAGAGACCCAGTACTTC. Based on the CDR3 plus reference TRBV11-2 and TRBJ2-5, the full variable domain is EAGVAQSPRYKIIEKRQSVAFWCNPISGHATLYWYQQILGQGPKLLIQFQNNGVVDDSQLPKDRFSAERLKGVDSTLKIQPAKLEDSAVYLCASSQETQYFGPGTRLLVL.

A single count supports this clone. CDR3 nucleotides: TGCGCCAGCAGCCAAACGACAGGGGTCAATTCACCCCTCCACTTT. This sequence encodes CASSQTTGVNSPLHF. The chain carries TRBV4-3 and TRBJ1-6, with 8 bases matching TRBD1. Germline lookup yields CDR1 LGHNA and CDR2 YSLEER. The CDR3 has 15 residues. V shed 2 bases, J shed 7 bases, and the junction held 4 bases outside the gene matches.

The V gene is TRBV29-1, the J gene TRBJ1-6; D is ambiguous. Trimming left V 3 bases short and J 5 bases short, with 8 bases between. This CDR3 is 13 amino acids long. Germline CDR1 SQVTM, CDR2 ANQGSEA. The CDR3 region is CSVDTGDNSPLHF. The CDR3 DNA sequence: TGCAGCGTTGATACGGGAGATAATTCACCCCTCCACTTT.

This rearrangement joins TRBV10-3 to TRBJ1-2; D unclear. The V gene lost 2 bases and the J gene lost 5 bases, with 6 bases spanning the gap. The CDR3 covers 12 residues. CDR1 is ENHRY, CDR2 SYGVKD, per germline. CDR3 coding DNA: TGTGCCATCAGTGAGCCAGGATATGGCTACACCTTC. This translates into CAISEPGYGYTF.